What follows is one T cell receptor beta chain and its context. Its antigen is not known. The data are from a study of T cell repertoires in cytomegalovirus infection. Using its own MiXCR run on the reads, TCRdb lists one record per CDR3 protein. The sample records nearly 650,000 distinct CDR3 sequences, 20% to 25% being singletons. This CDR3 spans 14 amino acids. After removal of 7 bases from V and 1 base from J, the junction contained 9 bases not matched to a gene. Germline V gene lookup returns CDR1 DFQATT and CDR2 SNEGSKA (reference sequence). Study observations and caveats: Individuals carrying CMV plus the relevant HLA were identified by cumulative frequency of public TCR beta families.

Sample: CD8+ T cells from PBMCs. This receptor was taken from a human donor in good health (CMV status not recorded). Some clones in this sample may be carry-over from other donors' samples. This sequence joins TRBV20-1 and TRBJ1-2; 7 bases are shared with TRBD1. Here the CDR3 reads CSVAPGQLNYGYTF. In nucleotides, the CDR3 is TGCAGTGTCGCACCGGGACAGCTTAACTATGGCTACACCTTC.